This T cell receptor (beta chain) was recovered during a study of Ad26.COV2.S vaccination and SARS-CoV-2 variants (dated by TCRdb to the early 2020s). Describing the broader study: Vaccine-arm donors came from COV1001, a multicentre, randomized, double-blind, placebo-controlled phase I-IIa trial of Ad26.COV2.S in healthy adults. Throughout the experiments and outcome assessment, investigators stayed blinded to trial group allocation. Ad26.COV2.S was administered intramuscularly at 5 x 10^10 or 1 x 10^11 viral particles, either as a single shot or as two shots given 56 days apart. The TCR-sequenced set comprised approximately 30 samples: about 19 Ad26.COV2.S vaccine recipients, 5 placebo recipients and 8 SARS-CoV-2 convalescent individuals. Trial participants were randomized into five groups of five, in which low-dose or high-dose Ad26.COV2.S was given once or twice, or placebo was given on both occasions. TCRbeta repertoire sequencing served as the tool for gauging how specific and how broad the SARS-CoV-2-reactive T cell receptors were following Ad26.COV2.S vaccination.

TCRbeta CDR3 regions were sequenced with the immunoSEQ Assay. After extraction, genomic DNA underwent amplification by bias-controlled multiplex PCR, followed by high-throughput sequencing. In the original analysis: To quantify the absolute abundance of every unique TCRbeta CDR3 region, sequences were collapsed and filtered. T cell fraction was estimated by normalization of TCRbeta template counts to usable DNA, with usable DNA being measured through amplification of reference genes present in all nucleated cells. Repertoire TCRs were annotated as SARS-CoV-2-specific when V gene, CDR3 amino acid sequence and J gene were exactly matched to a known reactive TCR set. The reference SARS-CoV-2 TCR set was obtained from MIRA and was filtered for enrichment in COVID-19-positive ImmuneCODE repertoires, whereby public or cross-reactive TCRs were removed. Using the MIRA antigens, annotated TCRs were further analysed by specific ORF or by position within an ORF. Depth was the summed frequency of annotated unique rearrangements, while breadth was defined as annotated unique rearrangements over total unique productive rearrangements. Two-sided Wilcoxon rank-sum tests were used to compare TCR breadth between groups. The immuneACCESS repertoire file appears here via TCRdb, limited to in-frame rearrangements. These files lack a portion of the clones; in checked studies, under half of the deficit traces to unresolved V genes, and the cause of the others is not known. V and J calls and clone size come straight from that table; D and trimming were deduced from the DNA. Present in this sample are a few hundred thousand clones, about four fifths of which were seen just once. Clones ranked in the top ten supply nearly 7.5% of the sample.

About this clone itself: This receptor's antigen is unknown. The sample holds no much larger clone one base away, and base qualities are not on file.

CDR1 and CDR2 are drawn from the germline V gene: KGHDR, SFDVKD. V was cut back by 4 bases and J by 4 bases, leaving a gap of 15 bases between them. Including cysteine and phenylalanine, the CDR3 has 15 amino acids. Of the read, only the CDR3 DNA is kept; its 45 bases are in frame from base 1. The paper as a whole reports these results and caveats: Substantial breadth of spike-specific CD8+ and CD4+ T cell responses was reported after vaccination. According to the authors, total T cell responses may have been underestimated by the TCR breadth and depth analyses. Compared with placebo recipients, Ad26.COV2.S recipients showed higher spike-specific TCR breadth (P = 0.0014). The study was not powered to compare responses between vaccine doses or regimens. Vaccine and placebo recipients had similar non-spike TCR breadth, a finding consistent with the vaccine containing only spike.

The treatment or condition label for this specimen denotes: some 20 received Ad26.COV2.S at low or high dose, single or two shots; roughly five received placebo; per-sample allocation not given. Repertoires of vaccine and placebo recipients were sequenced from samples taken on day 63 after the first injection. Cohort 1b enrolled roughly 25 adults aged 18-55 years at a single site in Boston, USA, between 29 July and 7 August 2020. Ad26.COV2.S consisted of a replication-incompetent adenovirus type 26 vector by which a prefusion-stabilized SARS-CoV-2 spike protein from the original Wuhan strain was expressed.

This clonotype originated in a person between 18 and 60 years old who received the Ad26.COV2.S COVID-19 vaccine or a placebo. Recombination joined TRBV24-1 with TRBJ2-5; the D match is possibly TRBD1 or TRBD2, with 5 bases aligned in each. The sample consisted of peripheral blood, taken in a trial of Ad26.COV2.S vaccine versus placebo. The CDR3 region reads CATSDNGAPGETQYF. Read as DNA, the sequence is TGTGCCACCAGTGACAACGGGGCCCCGGGAGAGACCCAGTACTTC.